This T cell receptor (beta chain) was observed in a study of blood T cell repertoires in COVID-19. Across the whole study: The origin of the acute and convalescent COVID-19 samples was the United States, Italy and Spain. T cells, B-cell-depleted T cells, or PBMCs supplied cDNA or gDNA.

Trimming took off 3 bases at V and 6 bases at J, with 14 bases between the two ends. The V gene's germline CDR1 is SNHLY and CDR2 FYNNEI. The CDR3 is 15 residues long. Authors' processing steps: Reference gene primers were amplified, and this amplification served to estimate nucleated cell counts. This table comes from immunoSEQ multiplex PCR, and its TCRdb copy is limited to in-frame clones, with some not included. V and J calls and clone size are those listed in that table; D and trimming were worked out from the DNA. This sample has over 65,000 clones, with 86% found just once. The chain employs TRBV2 and TRBJ1-4; D unresolved. The TCR was taken from a man aged 25-45 years with acute or convalescent COVID-19. Sequencing was carried out using peripheral blood. The CDR3 nucleotides read TGTGCCAGCAGTGATCCCGCCCTCGGGGATGAAAAACTGTTTTTT. Its translation: CASSDPALGDEKLFF.